The clone carrying this T cell receptor (beta chain) was recorded only once. No antigen is known for it. This record belongs to a study of OX40 agonist ivuxolimab in advanced cancers. For the study at large: There were three patients with partial responses, one having hepatocellular carcinoma and two cutaneous melanoma.

TCRdb keeps only in-frame clones here, not all; method: immunoSEQ multiplex PCR. The table records tens of thousands of clones, more than 80% of them present only once. Notes on the study in general: Among T cells, CD8+ cells averaged more expanded clones than CD4+ cells. Among the nonresponders, some also had low normalized T-cell clonal expansion.

Germline values: CDR1 KGHSH, CDR2 LQKENI. This CDR3 comprises 14 residues. Trimming removed 6 bases at V and 6 bases at J, with 15 bases between. This sequence was found in an adult with an advanced solid tumor such as melanoma, head and neck, liver or kidney cancer. The rearrangement uses TRBV18 and TRBJ2-1; D may be TRBD1 (6 bases). Sequencing used CD4+ or CD8+ T cells sorted from blood, obtained in a trial of the OX40 agonist ivuxolimab. DNA of the CDR3: TGTGCCAGCTCCAACTTACAGGGTTTCAATGAGCAGTTCTTC. This encodes CASSNLQGFNEQFF.